These 28 T cell receptor beta chains originate from one sample sequenced in a study of response to subunit inactivated influenza vaccine. TCRdb called the RT-PCR reads again in MiXCR, with one record for every CDR3 protein. The table lists more than 450,000 distinct CDR3 sequences, over 9% of them singletons. This sample also appeared in a second study, on T cells expressing NK-cell markers. That study adds: The authors made TCR beta cDNA libraries by 5'RACE template switching. This switching added a universal primer site and UMIs.

The sample consisted of PBMCs from blood, taken on the day of vaccination. Receptors originate from a man between 45 and 60 years old who received an inactivated influenza vaccine.

This clonotype was counted only a few times. The chain couples TRBV11-2 to TRBJ2-3; D gene uncertain. This CDR3 contains 14 residues. Germline lookup yields CDR1 SGHAT and CDR2 FQNNGV. V was cut by 5 bases and J by 7 bases, with 16 bases left in between. CDR3 in DNA: TGTGCCAGCAGCCACCCAATGGCCGGGCATACGCAGTATTTT. Its protein is CASSHPMAGHTQYF. Variable domain in full (rest from reference TRBV11-2 and TRBJ2-3): EAGVAQSPRYKIIEKRQSVAFWCNPISGHATLYWYQQILGQGPKLLIQFQNNGVVDDSQLPKDRFSAERLKGVDSTLKIQPAKLEDSAVYLCASSHPMAGHTQYFGPGTRLTVL.

The rearrangement joins TRBV6-5 to TRBJ2-5; D may correspond to TRBD1 or TRBD2 (5 bases each). Trimming removed 9 bases from V and 7 bases from J, with 12 bases in between. This CDR3 region has 11 residues. From germline, CDR1 is MNHEY and CDR2 SVGAGI. The CDR3 region has the DNA TGTGCCAGTACTAGTGGGGGGACCCAGTACTTC. It yields the protein CASTSGGTQYF.

This clonotype was counted ten times or more. The J gene is TRBJ2-5, the V gene TRBV30; D remains ambiguous. The CDR3 consists of 13 residues. With 4 bases removed from V and 2 bases from J, the gap between germline ends came to 11 bases. The V gene's germline CDR1 is GTSNPN and CDR2 SVGIG (reference sequence). CDR3 bases: TGTGCCTGGACGGACGGGTTTCAAGAGACCCAGTACTTC. Its translation: CAWTDGFQETQYF.

In its sample, this clonotype was seen many times. The rearrangement joins TRBV4-3 to TRBJ2-4; D is undetermined. The CDR3 is made up of 14 amino acids. Germline CDR1 LGHNA, CDR2 YSLEER. V lost 0 bases to trimming and J lost 8 bases, with 11 bases between them. The CDR3 loop reads CASSQDRDQDIQYF. The CDR3 nucleotides are TGCGCCAGCAGCCAAGATCGTGACCAGGACATTCAGTACTTC.

This clonotype has a handful of counts. The J gene is TRBJ1-2, the V gene TRBV12-3 or TRBV12-4; no firm D call. Trimming cost V 5 bases and J 4 bases, with 14 bases left between them. There are 14 residues in the CDR3. CDR3 nucleotides: TGTGCCAGCAGTCCCCAATGGGGAGTCTATGGCTACACCTTC. Its translation is CASSPQWGVYGYTF.

In its sample, this clonotype was seen many times. The CDR3, as DNA: TGCGCCAGCAGCTTGGCTACTAGCGGAGCGAACACCGGGGAGCTGTTTTTT. Amino acids: CASSLATSGANTGELFF. The genes are TRBV5-1 and TRBJ2-2, with 8 nucleotides matching TRBD2. V was pared by 0 bases and J by 0 bases, with 4 bases of the junction left unmatched. Germline assignment: CDR1 SGHRS and CDR2 YFSETQ. The CDR3 has 17 amino acids.

This chain links TRBV7-4 with TRBJ2-1; D ambiguous. Per germline, CDR1 SGHVT and CDR2 SQSDAQ. The CDR3 consists of 16 residues. Trimming shortened V by 5 bases and J by 0 bases, and 14 bases separated the two germline ends. CDR3 nucleotides: TGTGCCAGCAGCCCCCACGCATCATACTCCTACAATGAGCAGTTCTTC. Protein product: CASSPHASYSYNEQFF.

This clonotype was picked up a small number of times. The chain joins TRBV28 to TRBJ1-2; 9 nucleotides match TRBD1. V was pared by 6 bases and J by 3 bases, with 11 bases of the junction left unmatched. The CDR3 has 16 residues. The germline gives CDR1 MDHEN, CDR2 SYDVKM. CDR3 nucleotide sequence: TGTGCCAGCAGCCGCCCCAGGGACAGGGTGTACTATGGCTACACCTTC. As protein: CASSRPRDRVYYGYTF.

V and J are TRBV12-3 or TRBV12-4 and TRBJ2-3; D may correspond to TRBD1 or TRBD2 (5 bases each). V lost 6 bases and J lost 4, with 14 bases in between. The CDR3 extends over 14 amino acids. The CDR3 protein is CASSQTRGADTQYF. The DNA of the CDR3 is TGTGCCAGCAGCCAGACACGGGGCGCAGATACGCAGTATTTT.

This clonotype was recorded a few times. V is TRBV29-1 and J is TRBJ1-1; TRBD1 matches at 8 bases. The CDR3 loop spans 13 amino acids. CDR1 and CDR2 (germline): SQVTM, ANQGSEA. The V gene end was trimmed by 8 bases and the J gene end by 3 bases; junction bases not matched to a gene: 8. CDR3 residues: CSTRTGLDTEAFF. The CDR3 region has the DNA TGCAGCACCAGGACAGGGTTGGACACTGAAGCTTTCTTT.

This clonotype occurred a few times. The chain has TRBV5-1 and TRBJ2-3, with 8 positions matching TRBD2. V lost 0 bases to trimming and J lost 4 bases; unmatched junction nucleotides: 4. The CDR3 covers 15 residues. Germline loops: CDR1 SGHRS, CDR2 YFSETQ. CDR3: CASSLAVAGSDTQYF. The DNA for the CDR3 is TGCGCCAGCAGCTTGGCGGTAGCGGGGTCAGATACGCAGTATTTT.

This clonotype turned up a few times. The chain joins TRBV5-1 to TRBJ1-1, with D unresolved. Trimming left V 3 bases short and J 1 base short, with 7 bases between. This CDR3 region has 13 residues. Germline CDR1 and CDR2: SGHRS and YFSETQ. The CDR3 region is CASSWNQNTEAFF. CDR3 nucleotide sequence: TGCGCCAGCAGCTGGAACCAGAACACTGAAGCTTTCTTT.

This clonotype occurred a few times. The rearrangement uses TRBV7-2 and TRBJ1-2; D is possibly TRBD1 (5 bases). The CDR3 has 16 amino acids. Germline V gene lookup returns CDR1 SGHTA and CDR2 FQGNSA. V lost 2 bases and J lost 2, with 15 bases in between. The CDR3 is CASSLSNQGGNYGYTF. The CDR3 bases are TGTGCCAGCAGCTTATCGAATCAGGGCGGGAACTATGGCTACACCTTC.

This chain joins TRBV15 and TRBJ2-2; 8 nucleotides align to TRBD2. Trimming took 0 bases from V and 7 from J; bases not matched to a gene: 10. The germline V gene has CDR1 LNHNV and CDR2 YYDKDF (reference sequence). This CDR3 is built from 17 residues. CDR3 DNA: TGTGCCACCAGCAGAGATAGTCGACTAGCGAGGGGCGGGGAGCTGTTTTTT. Encoded protein: CATSRDSRLARGGELFF.

This clonotype was seen repeatedly, ten times or more. At one end the junction does not follow the germline gene, possibly because of a read error. The CDR3 protein is CASSSTSGSSYEQYF. The CDR3 DNA sequence: TGTGCCAGCAGCTCAACTAGCGGAAGCTCCTACGAGCAGTACTTC. This chain connects TRBV5-1 to TRBJ2-7; TRBD2 aligns across 8 bases. Looked up from germline, CDR1 is SGHRS and CDR2 is YFSETQ. There are 15 residues in the CDR3.

This sequence joins TRBV5-1 and TRBJ2-5; D might be TRBD2 (6 bases). The CDR3 has 14 residues. The germline V and J ends were trimmed by 5 bases and 1 base, with 12 bases remaining between them. Per germline, CDR1 SGHRS and CDR2 YFSETQ. CDR3 residues: CASSTGLRQETQYF. The CDR3 DNA sequence: TGCGCCAGCAGTACGGGACTCCGCCAAGAGACCCAGTACTTC.

The chain combines TRBV24-1 with TRBJ1-2; TRBD1 is a possible D gene (6 bases). The V and J ends lost 4 bases and 8 bases respectively, with 7 bases between them. The germline V gene encodes CDR1 KGHDR and CDR2 SFDVKD. The CDR3 is made up of 11 amino acids. CDR3 residues: CATSDRGGYTF. DNA for the CDR3: TGTGCCACCAGTGACAGGGGCGGCTACACCTTC.

This clonotype was seen a few times. The genes are TRBV3-1 and TRBJ1-2, with 7 bases fitting TRBD1. V lost 2 bases, J lost 4 bases, and 19 bases stayed unmatched. CDR1 and CDR2 from the germline V gene are LGHDT and YNNKEL (reference sequence). There are 19 residues in the CDR3. The CDR3 protein is CASSQRWGTIGTVRYGYTF. The CDR3 DNA reads as TGTGCCAGCAGCCAACGGTGGGGCACGATAGGGACAGTACGCTATGGCTACACCTTC.

The chain recombines TRBV5-1 with TRBJ2-1, with D possibly matching TRBD1 (5 bases). Germline V gives CDR1 SGHRS, CDR2 YFSETQ. This CDR3 spans 13 amino acids. V lost 5 bases, J lost 9 bases, and 15 bases lay in between. The CDR3 nucleotides read TGCGCCAGCAGGGGATCAGACAGTGGTGAGCAGTTCTTC. As protein: CASRGSDSGEQFF.

The CDR3 loop is CATSRGLAFTGELFF. CDR3 sequence (DNA): TGTGCCACCAGCAGGGGACTAGCGTTCACCGGGGAGCTGTTTTTT. The rearrangement joins TRBV15 to TRBJ2-2; 10 nucleotides line up with TRBD2. The length of the CDR3 is 15 residues. CDR1 is LNHNV, CDR2 YYDKDF, per germline (reference sequence). V shed 3 bases and J 4 bases; nucleotides not matched to a gene: 2.

This clonotype was recorded a few times. The rearrangement joins TRBV10-3 to TRBJ2-1; TRBD2 matches at 14 bases. The trim removed 3 bases at V and 3 bases at J, leaving 10 bases unmatched. The CDR3 has 19 amino acids. The germline V gene has CDR1 ENHRY and CDR2 SYGVKD. CDR3 nucleotide sequence: TGTGCCATCAGTGAATACACCGGGACTAGCGGGGGAGGCTACAATGAGCAGTTCTTC. Its translation: CAISEYTGTSGGGYNEQFF.

The chain employs TRBV4-2 and TRBJ2-1, with 7 bases lining up with TRBD2. In germline, CDR1 is LGHNA, CDR2 YNFKEQ. The junction had 3 bases not matched to a gene; V was cut back by 4 bases and J by 0 bases. The CDR3 covers 15 residues. The CDR3 is CASSPGDYSYNEQFF. The CDR3 region has the DNA TGTGCCAGCAGCCCCGGGGACTACTCCTACAATGAGCAGTTCTTC.

This clonotype was counted many times. The chain's CDR3 is CAISVSGDNEQFF. The DNA for the CDR3 is TGTGCCATCAGTGTTAGCGGGGACAATGAGCAGTTCTTC. The chain employs TRBV10-3 and TRBJ2-1; 8 nucleotides match TRBD2. Unmatched junction bases numbered 1, after V lost 4 bases and J lost 5 bases. CDR3 size: 13 residues. Germline V CDR1 and CDR2: ENHRY, SYGVKD.

This clonotype occurred a few times. The V call is TRBV7-9, the J call TRBJ2-1, with 11 bases lining up with TRBD2. This CDR3 contains 16 residues. The V gene end was trimmed by 3 bases and the J gene end by 7 bases; junction bases not matched to a gene: 8. Germline V gene lookup returns CDR1 SEHNR and CDR2 FQNEAQ (reference sequence). The CDR3 DNA sequence: TGTGCCAGCAGCTTTCCTAGGGTAGCGGGGGGGAATGAGCAGTTCTTC. Translation gives CASSFPRVAGGNEQFF.

This clonotype was picked up many times. V gene TRBV7-2 combines with J gene TRBJ2-3; 10 bases align to TRBD2. J lost 5 bases, V lost 1 base, and 9 bases had no gene match. CDR1 and CDR2 from the germline V gene are SGHTA and FQGNSA. This CDR3 is built from 17 residues. CDR3 coding DNA: TGTGCCAGCAGCTTAGGAACAGCGGGGGGGCGGTTAGATACGCAGTATTTT. Its translation: CASSLGTAGGRLDTQYF.

The sample holds many counts of this clonotype. This chain connects TRBV7-9 to TRBJ2-7; D uncertain. V lost 5 bases, J lost 3 bases, and 11 bases lay in between. Germline loops: CDR1 SEHNR, CDR2 FQNEAQ (reference sequence). CDR3 length: 13 residues. The CDR3 loop is CASSLGSYYEQYF. CDR3 sequence (DNA): TGTGCCAGCAGCCTCGGGTCTTACTACGAGCAGTACTTC.

This clonotype appeared many times. The chain uses TRBV18 and TRBJ2-1; no clear D gene. The CDR3 consists of 13 residues. Germline V CDR1 and CDR2: KGHSH, LQKENI. V lost 3 bases, J lost 7 bases, and 10 bases lay in between. CDR3 loop: CASSPFGSNEQFF. CDR3 sequence (DNA): TGTGCCAGCTCACCGTTTGGGTCAAATGAGCAGTTCTTC.

This rearrangement joins TRBV29-1 to TRBJ2-1; no firm D call. The V and J ends lost 4 bases and 8 bases respectively, with 15 bases between them. CDR3 length: 13 amino acids. Germline lookup yields CDR1 SQVTM and CDR2 ANQGSEA. CDR3 residues: CSVAPILSDEQFF. CDR3 coding DNA: TGCAGCGTTGCCCCCATTCTAAGCGATGAGCAGTTCTTC.